One sample yielded the 14 T cell receptor beta chains listed below, sequenced in a study of cytomegalovirus exposure and HLA in healthy donors. PCR amplification relied on 60 Vbeta primers (plus 13 Jbeta primers). Profiling relied on immunoSEQ multiplex PCR, and the TCRdb table lists in-frame clones only, not all of them. Of tens of thousands of clones listed, roughly 80% are singletons. Material for sequencing was PBMCs. These receptors were taken from a man between 40 and 49 years old in good health and CMV-seronegative.

The genes are TRBV9 and TRBJ2-2; 8 nucleotides match TRBD2. The J segment lost 5 bases and the V segment lost 4 bases, leaving 4 bases of the junction unmatched. The CDR3 spans 14 residues. Germline V CDR1 and CDR2: SGDLS, YYNGEE. CDR3 amino acids: CASSYSGDTGELFF. Written as DNA, the CDR3 is TGTGCCAGCAGCTATAGCGGGGATACCGGGGAGCTGTTTTTT.

The rearrangement links TRBV7-9 to TRBJ1-1, with TRBD1 identical over 7 bases. V lost 7 bases and J lost 10; bases outside the gene matches: 12. Looked up from germline, CDR1 is SEHNR and CDR2 is FQNEAQ (reference sequence). CDR3 length: 13 amino acids. CDR3 protein: CASTFATQGGAFF. The CDR3 region has the DNA TGTGCCAGCACCTTCGCGACTCAGGGGGGAGCTTTCTTT.

The rearrangement joins TRBV6-6 to TRBJ2-7, with D possibly matching TRBD1 (5 bases). CDR1 is MNHNY, CDR2 SVGAGI, per germline (reference sequence). V gave up 7 bases and J gave up 3 bases, with 19 bases separating them. There are 15 residues in the CDR3. The CDR3 protein is CASNGAASLRYEQYF. CDR3 nucleotides: TGTGCCAGCAATGGGGCGGCCAGTCTGCGCTACGAGCAGTACTTC.

The rearrangement links TRBV19 to TRBJ2-2; D is unresolved. The germline gives CDR1 LNHDA, CDR2 SQIVND (reference sequence). With 5 bases removed from V and 4 bases from J, the gap between germline ends came to 8 bases. This CDR3 is 13 amino acids long. The CDR3 region is CASSQNPTGELFF. The CDR3 DNA reads as TGTGCCAGTAGTCAGAACCCCACCGGGGAGCTGTTTTTT. Looking up the rest from reference TRBV19 and TRBJ2-2 gives the full variable domain: DGGITQSPKYLFRKEGQNVTLSCEQNLNHDAMYWYRQDPGQGLRLIYYSQIVNDFQKGDIAEGYSVSREKKESFPLTVTSAQKNPTAFYLCASSQNPTGELFFGEGSRLTVL.

The rearrangement joins TRBV4-1 to TRBJ1-5; the D is unclear. Trimming stripped 0 bases from V and 5 bases from J, with 14 bases between. This CDR3 has 16 amino acids. Germline CDR1 and CDR2: MGHRA and YSYEKL. The CDR3 DNA is TGCGCCAGCAGCCAAGATCCGCCCGCGGCCGATCAGCCCCAGCATTTT. This sequence encodes CASSQDPPAADQPQHF.

The chain joins TRBV19 to TRBJ1-5; D is ambiguous. This CDR3 spans 14 amino acids. Trimming stripped 0 bases from V and 8 bases from J, with 11 bases between. The germline CDR1 and CDR2 sequences are LNHDA and SQIVND (reference sequence). The CDR3 here is CASSIDLSGKPQHF. As DNA, the CDR3 is TGTGCCAGTAGTATAGACTTGAGTGGTAAGCCCCAGCATTTT.

This clone has just a few counts. The chain has TRBV4-1 and TRBJ2-7, with 10 bases lining up with TRBD2. Germline V CDR1 and CDR2: MGHRA, YSYEKL. Trimming took 1 base from V and 5 from J; bases not matched to a gene: 5. The CDR3 covers 15 residues. In DNA form, the CDR3 reads TGCGCCAGCAGCCAAGGTCTAGCGGGAGAGAACGAGCAGTACTTC. It encodes CASSQGLAGENEQYF.

The chain employs TRBV5-4 and TRBJ2-1, with TRBD2 identical over 9 bases. The germline CDR1 and CDR2 sequences are SGHNT and YYREEE (reference sequence). The CDR3 has 15 residues. Unmatched junction bases numbered 4, after V lost 0 bases and J lost 6 bases. CDR3 amino acids: CASSLDSGSPNEQFF. The CDR3 region has the DNA TGTGCCAGCAGCTTGGATAGCGGGAGCCCCAATGAGCAGTTCTTC.

V and J are TRBV28 and TRBJ1-5; D is perhaps TRBD1 (6 bases). Germline lookup yields CDR1 MDHEN and CDR2 SYDVKM. The CDR3 is 14 residues long. V was clipped by 5 bases and J by 3 bases, with 11 bases between them. DNA of the CDR3: TGTGCCAGCAGTAACCAGGGGAACAATCAGCCCCAGCATTTT. Translation: CASSNQGNNQPQHF.

V gene TRBV7-2 combines with J gene TRBJ1-5; D call uncertain. The germline V gene has CDR1 SGHTA and CDR2 FQGNSA. V lost 0 bases and J 6 bases, leaving 9 bases between the germline ends. This CDR3 comprises 14 residues. The chain's CDR3 is CASSLAAGGQPQHF. DNA for the CDR3: TGTGCCAGCAGCTTAGCGGCAGGTGGTCAGCCCCAGCATTTT.

The chain is built from TRBV7-9 and TRBJ2-7; no reliable D call. V lost 4 bases and J 3 bases, leaving 22 bases between the germline ends. The CDR3 is 17 residues long. From germline, CDR1 is SEHNR and CDR2 FQNEAQ (reference sequence). The CDR3 reads CASSSPGGRPHFYEQYF. The CDR3 nucleotides read TGTGCCAGCAGCTCACCTGGCGGTAGGCCCCACTTCTACGAGCAGTACTTC.

This clone was counted a single time. The J gene is TRBJ1-6, the V gene TRBV28, with TRBD1 as a possible D gene (6 bases). Germline CDR1 reads MDHEN; CDR2 reads SYDVKM. The ends were cut back, 7 bases at V and 6 bases at J, with 19 bases in the middle. The CDR3 contains 16 residues. The CDR3 nucleotides are TGTGCCAGCAAACCAAGCGCCAGGGGTCGTAATTCACCCCTCCACTTT. This encodes CASKPSARGRNSPLHF.

This clone showed up just a few times. The V gene is TRBV5-6, the J gene TRBJ1-4; no clear D. The length of the CDR3 is 15 residues. The V end lost 0 bases, the J end lost 8 bases, and 14 bases lay between the germline ends. Germline-derived CDR1 and CDR2 are SGHDT and YYEEEE. The CDR3 DNA reads as TGTGCCAGCAGCTTGGTGTCCGGAAGAGGGGAAAAACTGTTTTTT. This codes for CASSLVSGRGEKLFF.

This rearrangement joins TRBV30 to TRBJ2-3, with 8 bases aligning to TRBD2. V was clipped by 2 bases and J by 0 bases; unmatched bases: 4. Germline CDR1 GTSNPN, CDR2 SVGIG (reference sequence). The CDR3 is 15 amino acids. CDR3 sequence reads: CAWSLTGGSTDTQYF. The CDR3 nucleotides read TGTGCCTGGAGTCTAACGGGGGGGAGCACAGATACGCAGTATTTT.